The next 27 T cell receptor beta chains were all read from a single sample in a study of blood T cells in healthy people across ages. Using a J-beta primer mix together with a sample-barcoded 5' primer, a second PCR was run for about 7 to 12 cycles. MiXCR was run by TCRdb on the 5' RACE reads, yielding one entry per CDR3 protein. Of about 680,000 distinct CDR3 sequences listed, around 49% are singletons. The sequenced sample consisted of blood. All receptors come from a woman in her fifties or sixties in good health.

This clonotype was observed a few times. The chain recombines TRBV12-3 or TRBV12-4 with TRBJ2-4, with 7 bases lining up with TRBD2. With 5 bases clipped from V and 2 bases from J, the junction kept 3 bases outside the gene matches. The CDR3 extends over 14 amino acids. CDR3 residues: CASSARETKNIQYF. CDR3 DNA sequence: TGTGCCAGCAGTGCGCGGGAGACCAAAAACATTCAGTACTTC.

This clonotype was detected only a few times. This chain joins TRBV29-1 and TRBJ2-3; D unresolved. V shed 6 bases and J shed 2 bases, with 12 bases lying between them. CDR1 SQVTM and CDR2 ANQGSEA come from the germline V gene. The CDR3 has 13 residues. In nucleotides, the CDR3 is TGCAGCGTCGGAACCCATCACACAGATACGCAGTATTTT. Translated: CSVGTHHTDTQYF.

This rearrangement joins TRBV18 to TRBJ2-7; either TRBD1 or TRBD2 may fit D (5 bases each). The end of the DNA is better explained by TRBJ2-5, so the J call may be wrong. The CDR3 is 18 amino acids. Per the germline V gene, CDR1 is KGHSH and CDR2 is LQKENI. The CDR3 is CASSSLLQKGPSSETQYF. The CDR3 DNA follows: TGTGCCAGCTCATCTTTGCTTCAAAAGGGACCATCATCAGAGACCCAGTACTTC.

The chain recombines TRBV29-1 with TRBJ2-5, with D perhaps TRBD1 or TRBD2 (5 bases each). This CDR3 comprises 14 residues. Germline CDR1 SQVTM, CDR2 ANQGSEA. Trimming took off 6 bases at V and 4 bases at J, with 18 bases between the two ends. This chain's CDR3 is CSVLIGTARETQYF. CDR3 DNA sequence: TGCAGCGTCCTCATCGGGACCGCCAGAGAGACCCAGTACTTC.

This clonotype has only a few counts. CDR3 sequence: CASSAGQGGSPLHF. CDR3 DNA sequence: TGTGCCAGCAGTGCCGGTCAGGGCGGATCACCCCTCCACTTT. The chain joins TRBV2 to TRBJ1-6, with D tentatively TRBD1 (5 bases). Germline loops: CDR1 SNHLY, CDR2 FYNNEI. Trimming cost V 4 bases and J 10 bases, with 14 bases left between them. CDR3 length equals 14 residues.

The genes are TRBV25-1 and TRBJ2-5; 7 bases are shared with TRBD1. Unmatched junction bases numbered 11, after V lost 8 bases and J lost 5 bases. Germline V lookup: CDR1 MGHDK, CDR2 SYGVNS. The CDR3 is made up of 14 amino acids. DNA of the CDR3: TGTGCCAGCCCAAACAGGGGATTAAGGGAGACCCAGTACTTC. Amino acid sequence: CASPNRGLRETQYF.

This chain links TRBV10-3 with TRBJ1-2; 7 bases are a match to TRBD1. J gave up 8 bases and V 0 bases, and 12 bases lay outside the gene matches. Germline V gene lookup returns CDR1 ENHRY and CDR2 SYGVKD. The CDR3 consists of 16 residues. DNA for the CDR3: TGTGCCATCAGTGAGTCCGTCAGGGGGATCCCGGGAGGCTACACCTTC. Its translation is CAISESVRGIPGGYTF.

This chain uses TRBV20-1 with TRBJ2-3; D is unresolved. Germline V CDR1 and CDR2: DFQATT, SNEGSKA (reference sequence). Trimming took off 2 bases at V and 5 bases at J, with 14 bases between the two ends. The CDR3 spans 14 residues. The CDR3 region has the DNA TGCAGTGCTAGACCCACCCTAAAAGTAGATACGCAGTATTTT. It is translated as CSARPTLKVDTQYF.

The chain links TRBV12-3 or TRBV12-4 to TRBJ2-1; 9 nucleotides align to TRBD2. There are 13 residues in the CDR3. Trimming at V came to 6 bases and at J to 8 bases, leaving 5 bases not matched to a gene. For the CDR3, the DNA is TGTGCCAGCAGGTCCATAGCGGGAGATGAGCAGTTCTTC. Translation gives CASRSIAGDEQFF.

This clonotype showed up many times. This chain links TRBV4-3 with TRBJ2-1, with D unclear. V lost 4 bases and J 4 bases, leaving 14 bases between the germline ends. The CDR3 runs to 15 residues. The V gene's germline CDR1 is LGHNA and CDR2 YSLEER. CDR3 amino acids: CASSPLPQTYNEQFF. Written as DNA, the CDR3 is TGCGCCAGCAGCCCCCTGCCCCAGACTTACAATGAGCAGTTCTTC.

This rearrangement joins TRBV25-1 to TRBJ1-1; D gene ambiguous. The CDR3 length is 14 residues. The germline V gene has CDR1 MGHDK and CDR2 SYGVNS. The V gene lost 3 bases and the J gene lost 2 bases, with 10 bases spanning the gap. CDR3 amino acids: CASSDWGVNTEAFF. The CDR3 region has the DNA TGTGCCAGCAGTGATTGGGGAGTAAACACTGAAGCTTTCTTT.

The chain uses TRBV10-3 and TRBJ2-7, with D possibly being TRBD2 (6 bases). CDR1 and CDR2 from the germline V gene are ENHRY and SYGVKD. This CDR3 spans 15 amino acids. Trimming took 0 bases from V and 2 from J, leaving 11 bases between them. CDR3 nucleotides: TGTGCCATCAGTGAGTCGCGGGACTCAACCTACGAGCAGTACTTC. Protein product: CAISESRDSTYEQYF.

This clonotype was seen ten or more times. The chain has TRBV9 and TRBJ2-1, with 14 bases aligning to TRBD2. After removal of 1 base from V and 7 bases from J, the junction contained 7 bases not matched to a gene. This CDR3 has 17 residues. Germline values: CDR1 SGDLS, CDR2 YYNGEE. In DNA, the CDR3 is TGTGCCAGCAGCGTAAGGTACGGGACTAGCGGGAGAAATGAGCAGTTCTTC. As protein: CASSVRYGTSGRNEQFF.

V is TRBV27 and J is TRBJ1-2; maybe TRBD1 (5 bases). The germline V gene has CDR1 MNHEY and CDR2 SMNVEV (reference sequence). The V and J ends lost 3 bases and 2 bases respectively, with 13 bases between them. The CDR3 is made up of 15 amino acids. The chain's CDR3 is CASSFNAGTNYGYTF. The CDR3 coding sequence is TGTGCCAGCAGTTTTAACGCCGGGACCAACTATGGCTACACCTTC.

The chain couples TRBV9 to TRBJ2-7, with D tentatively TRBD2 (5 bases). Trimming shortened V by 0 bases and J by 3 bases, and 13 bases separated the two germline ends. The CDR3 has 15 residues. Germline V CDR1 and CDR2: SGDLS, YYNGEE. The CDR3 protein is CASSVAPGRSYEQYF. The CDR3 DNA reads TGTGCCAGCAGCGTAGCTCCGGGAAGAAGCTACGAGCAGTACTTC.

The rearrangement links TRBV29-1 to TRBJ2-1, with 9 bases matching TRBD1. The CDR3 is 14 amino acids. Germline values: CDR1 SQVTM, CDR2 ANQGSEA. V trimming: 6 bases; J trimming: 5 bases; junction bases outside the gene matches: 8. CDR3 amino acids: CSVGAGTGHNEQFF. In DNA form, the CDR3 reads TGCAGCGTGGGGGCCGGGACAGGGCACAATGAGCAGTTCTTC.

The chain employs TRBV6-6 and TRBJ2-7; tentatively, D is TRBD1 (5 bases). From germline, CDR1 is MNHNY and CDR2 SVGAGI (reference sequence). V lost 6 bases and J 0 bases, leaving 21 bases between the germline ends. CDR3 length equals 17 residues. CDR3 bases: TGTGCCAGCAGACACCAAAGCAGGGCGCCAAGCTCCTACGAGCAGTACTTC. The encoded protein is CASRHQSRAPSSYEQYF.

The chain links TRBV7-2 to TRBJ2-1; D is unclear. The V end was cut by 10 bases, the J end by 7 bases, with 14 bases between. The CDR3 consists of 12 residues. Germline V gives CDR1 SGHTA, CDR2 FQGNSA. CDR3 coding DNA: TGTGCCATCCATGGGGTGGGGAATGAGCAGTTCTTC. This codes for CAIHGVGNEQFF.

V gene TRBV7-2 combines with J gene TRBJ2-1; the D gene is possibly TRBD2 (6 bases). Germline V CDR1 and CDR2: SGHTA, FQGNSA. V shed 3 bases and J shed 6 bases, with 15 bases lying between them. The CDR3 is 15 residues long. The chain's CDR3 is CASSFGTATTNEQFF. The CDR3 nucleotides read TGTGCCAGCAGCTTCGGGACTGCCACGACCAATGAGCAGTTCTTC.

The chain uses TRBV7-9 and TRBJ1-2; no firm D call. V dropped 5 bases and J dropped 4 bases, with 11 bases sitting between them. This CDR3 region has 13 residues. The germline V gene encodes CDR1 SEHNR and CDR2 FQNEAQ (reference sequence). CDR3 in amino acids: CASSPQEGYGYTF. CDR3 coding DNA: TGTGCCAGCAGCCCCCAGGAGGGCTATGGCTACACCTTC.

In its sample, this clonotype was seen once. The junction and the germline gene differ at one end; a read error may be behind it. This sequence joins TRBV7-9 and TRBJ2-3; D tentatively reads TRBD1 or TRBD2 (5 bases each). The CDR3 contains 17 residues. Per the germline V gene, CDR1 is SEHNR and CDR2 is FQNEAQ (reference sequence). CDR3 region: CASSQRALGTPADTRYF. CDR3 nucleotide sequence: TGTGCCAGCAGCCAAAGGGCCCTCGGGACCCCGGCGGATACGCGGTATTTT.

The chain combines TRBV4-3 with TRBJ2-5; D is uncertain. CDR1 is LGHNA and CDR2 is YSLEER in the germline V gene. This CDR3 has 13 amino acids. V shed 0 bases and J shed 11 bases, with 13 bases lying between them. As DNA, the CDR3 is TGCGCCAGCAGCCAAGAGGTTACCTCCCGGCAGTACTTC. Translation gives CASSQEVTSRQYF.

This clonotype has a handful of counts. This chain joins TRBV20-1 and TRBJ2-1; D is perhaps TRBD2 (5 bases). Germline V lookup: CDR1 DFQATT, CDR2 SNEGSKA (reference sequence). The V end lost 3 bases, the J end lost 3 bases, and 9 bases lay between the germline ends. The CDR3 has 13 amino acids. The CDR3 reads CSASGIRYNEQFF. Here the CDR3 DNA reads TGCAGTGCTAGCGGGATTCGCTACAATGAGCAGTTCTTC.

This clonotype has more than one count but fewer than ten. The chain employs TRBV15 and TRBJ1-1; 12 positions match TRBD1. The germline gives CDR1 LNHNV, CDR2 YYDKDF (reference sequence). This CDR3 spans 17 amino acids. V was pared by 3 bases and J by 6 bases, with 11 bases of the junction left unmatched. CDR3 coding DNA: TGTGCCACCAGCAGGGGACAGGGGGCCCCGAGAGGCGCTGAAGCTTTCTTT. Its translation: CATSRGQGAPRGAEAFF.

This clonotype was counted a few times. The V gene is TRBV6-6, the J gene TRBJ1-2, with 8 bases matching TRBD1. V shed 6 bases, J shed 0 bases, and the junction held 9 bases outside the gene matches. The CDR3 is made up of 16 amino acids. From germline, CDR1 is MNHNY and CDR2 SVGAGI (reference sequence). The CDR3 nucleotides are TGTGCCAGCAGAGGACAGGGTGATTCAGCTAACTATGGCTACACCTTC. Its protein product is CASRGQGDSANYGYTF.

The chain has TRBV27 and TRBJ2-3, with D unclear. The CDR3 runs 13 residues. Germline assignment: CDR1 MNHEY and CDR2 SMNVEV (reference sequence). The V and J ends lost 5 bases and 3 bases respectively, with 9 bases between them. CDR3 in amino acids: CASSVQETDTQYF. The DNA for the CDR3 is TGTGCCAGCAGTGTACAAGAGACAGATACGCAGTATTTT.

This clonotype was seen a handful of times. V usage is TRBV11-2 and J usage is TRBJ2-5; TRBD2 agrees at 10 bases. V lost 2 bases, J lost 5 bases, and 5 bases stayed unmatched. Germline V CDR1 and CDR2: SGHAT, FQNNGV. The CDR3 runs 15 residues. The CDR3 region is CASSLLAGVEETQYF. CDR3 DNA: TGTGCCAGCAGCTTACTAGCGGGAGTCGAGGAGACCCAGTACTTC.